These T cell receptor beta chains were read from a single sample in a study of shared clonotypes between healthy human individuals. Assay used: immunoSEQ multiplex PCR; TCRdb lists only in-frame clones, some missing. The sample holds 2,500,000 or so clones, 92% seen once. Specimen: naive CD4+ T cells from PBMCs. The origin of the receptors is a young man in good health. Some clones in this sample may be carry-over from other donors' samples. CDR3s leave out the opening cysteine and the closing phenylalanine or tryptophan. A D gene is named only where the DNA matches it firmly. Not every row has a clone size; where given, it reads once, few, many or a size class.

TRBJ2-7,.,TRBV5-8,.,ASSLGVGVAYEQY
TRBJ2-3,.,TRBV4-1,once,ASSQEANSANTDTQY
TRBJ1-1,.,TRBV5-1,.,ASSLGRVWGTEAF
TRBJ1-1,.,TRBV5-1,.,ASSPDGNTEAF
TRBJ2-1,.,TRBV30,.,AWSVSAGNNEQF
TRBJ1-3,.,TRBV4-1,.,ASSHPDSSGNTIY
TRBJ1-1,TRBD1,TRBV7-9,.,ASSLALGDRAGTEAF
TRBJ2-5,.,TRBV7-2,.,ASSLAVTRETQY
TRBJ2-1,TRBD2,TRBV5-4,.,ASSLDPVSGGVQDEQF
TRBJ2-2,.,TRBV6-5,.,ASSSPGQNTGELF
TRBJ2-3,TRBD2,TRBV28,.,ASNPLGTSGRASTDTQY
TRBJ2-1,.,TRBV14,once,ASSQEPQGPLNEQF
TRBJ1-2,TRBD1,TRBV30,once,AWGGRDRDGYT
TRBJ2-7,TRBD1,TRBV19,.,ASSVLPGQGSYEQY
TRBJ2-2,.,TRBV4-2,.,ASSQRLSGELF
TRBJ2-5,.,TRBV4-2,.,ASSAGGGGQETQY
TRBJ2-3,TRBD2,TRBV10-3,once,AISGTAEGLAGTDTQY
TRBJ2-1,.,TRBV5-4,.,ASSLSRDNSYNEQF
TRBJ2-7,.,TRBV30,.,ARGHLSEQY
TRBJ2-7,.,TRBV28,once,ASIPPEGRPYEQY
TRBJ1-5,.,TRBV18,.,ASSEGGGDQPQH
TRBJ2-2,.,TRBV2,.,ASTQGVTGELF
TRBJ1-1,.,TRBV5-5,.,ASSLGSAGRTEAF
TRBJ1-2,TRBD1,TRBV7-9,.,ASSSRTGGENYGYT
TRBJ1-4,.,TRBV18,.,ASSPPSGSNEKLF
TRBJ2-5,TRBD2,TRBV29-1,.,SAPGAGVQETQY